Listed here are 10 T cell receptor beta chains from one sample, sequenced in a study of T-cell memory formation after mild COVID-19. From the 5' RACE reads, TCRdb called clonotypes with MiXCR, one entry per CDR3 protein. Of hundreds of thousands of distinct CDR3 sequences listed, about 15% are singletons. The sequenced sample consisted of PBMCs or a T cell subset sorted from them (not recorded which). These receptors all come from a man younger than 30 who had mild COVID-19 (a few samples of this study predate the infection). Cell type and time point are not known.

V usage is TRBV5-1 and J usage is TRBJ2-3; D perhaps matches TRBD1 (7 bases). This CDR3 comprises 15 residues. The V gene lost 5 bases and the J gene lost 6 bases, with 19 bases spanning the gap. In germline, CDR1 is SGHRS, CDR2 YFSETQ. The CDR3 protein is CASSQSPGGRDTQYF. The DNA for the CDR3 is TGCGCCAGCAGTCAATCCCCAGGGGGGCGGGATACGCAGTATTTT.

This clonotype has a handful of counts. This chain links TRBV25-1 with TRBJ2-4, with 7 bases aligning to TRBD1. In germline, CDR1 is MGHDK, CDR2 SYGVNS. The CDR3 runs to 14 residues. Unmatched junction bases numbered 0, after V lost 1 base and J lost 3 bases. The CDR3 region is CASSESGGKNIQYF. Written as DNA, the CDR3 is TGTGCCAGCAGTGAATCAGGGGGCAAAAACATTCAGTACTTC.

There are many counts of this clonotype. The chain couples TRBV7-2 to TRBJ2-7, with D maybe TRBD2 (6 bases). The CDR3 is 17 amino acids. Germline CDR1 SGHTA, CDR2 FQGNSA. V was clipped by 0 bases and J by 2 bases, with 17 bases between them. The CDR3: CASSLAIMGGDPYEQYF. As DNA, the CDR3 is TGTGCCAGCAGCTTAGCTATCATGGGAGGCGACCCCTACGAGCAGTACTTC.

This sequence joins TRBV4-1 and TRBJ1-1, with TRBD1 matching over 7 bases. The germline V gene has CDR1 MGHRA and CDR2 YSYEKL. V lost 4 bases to trimming and J lost 1 base; unmatched junction nucleotides: 15. The CDR3 is 18 amino acids. CDR3 bases: TGCGCCAGCAGCCGCCGGGACAGAGGGCTCCCACCGAACACTGAAGCTTTCTTT. Protein sequence: CASSRRDRGLPPNTEAFF.

This clonotype has more than one count but fewer than ten. The chain links TRBV5-1 to TRBJ2-7, with D possibly TRBD2 on 5 matching bases. The germline V gene encodes CDR1 SGHRS and CDR2 YFSETQ. The ends were cut back, 1 base at V and 3 bases at J, with 11 bases in the middle. This CDR3 is built from 14 residues. The CDR3 region is CASSLQGEGYEQYF. The CDR3 nucleotides read TGCGCCAGCAGCTTGCAAGGAGAGGGCTACGAGCAGTACTTC.

The sample holds many counts of this clonotype. The chain uses TRBV4-1 and TRBJ1-2; no firm D call. This CDR3 contains 14 residues. Trimming stripped 0 bases from V and 4 bases from J, with 9 bases between. Per the germline V gene, CDR1 is MGHRA and CDR2 is YSYEKL. DNA for the CDR3: TGCGCCAGCAGCCAAGATCCCGGTAGCTATGGCTACACCTTC. It translates to CASSQDPGSYGYTF.

This clonotype was observed a few times. The gene calls are TRBV5-5 and TRBJ1-5; D uncertain. V was shortened by 4 bases and J by 0 bases, with 11 bases between the two germline ends. From germline, CDR1 is SGHKS and CDR2 YYEKEE (reference sequence). This CDR3 contains 15 residues. The CDR3 region has the DNA TGTGCCAGCAGCCCCCAGCCTTATAGCAATCAGCCCCAGCATTTT. This sequence encodes CASSPQPYSNQPQHF.

The gene calls are TRBV12-3 or TRBV12-4 and TRBJ2-5, with 11 bases matching TRBD2. J lost 5 bases, V lost 6 bases, and 8 bases had no gene match. The CDR3 length is 15 residues. CDR3 loop: CASRIGTSGWETQYF. The CDR3 region has the DNA TGTGCCAGCAGGATAGGGACTAGCGGATGGGAGACCCAGTACTTC.

This clonotype was observed a few times. This sequence joins TRBV28 and TRBJ1-1, with D perhaps TRBD1 (6 bases). The CDR3 totals 16 residues. CDR1 is MDHEN and CDR2 is SYDVKM in the germline V gene. The V gene lost 5 bases and the J gene lost 11 bases, with 27 bases spanning the gap. The CDR3 here is CASSPPGGASFLRAFF. The CDR3 DNA reads as TGTGCCAGCAGTCCTCCTGGGGGGGCCTCATTCCTTCGGGCTTTCTTT.

This clonotype was detected many times. The chain combines TRBV7-2 with TRBJ1-3, with 9 bases identical to TRBD1. Trimming at V came to 8 bases and at J to 7 bases, leaving 12 bases not matched to a gene. The CDR3 loop spans 15 amino acids. The germline V gene has CDR1 SGHTA and CDR2 FQGNSA. Here the CDR3 reads CASGRTGTGPNTIYF. The CDR3 nucleotides are TGTGCCAGCGGCCGTACCGGGACAGGGCCCAACACCATATATTTT.